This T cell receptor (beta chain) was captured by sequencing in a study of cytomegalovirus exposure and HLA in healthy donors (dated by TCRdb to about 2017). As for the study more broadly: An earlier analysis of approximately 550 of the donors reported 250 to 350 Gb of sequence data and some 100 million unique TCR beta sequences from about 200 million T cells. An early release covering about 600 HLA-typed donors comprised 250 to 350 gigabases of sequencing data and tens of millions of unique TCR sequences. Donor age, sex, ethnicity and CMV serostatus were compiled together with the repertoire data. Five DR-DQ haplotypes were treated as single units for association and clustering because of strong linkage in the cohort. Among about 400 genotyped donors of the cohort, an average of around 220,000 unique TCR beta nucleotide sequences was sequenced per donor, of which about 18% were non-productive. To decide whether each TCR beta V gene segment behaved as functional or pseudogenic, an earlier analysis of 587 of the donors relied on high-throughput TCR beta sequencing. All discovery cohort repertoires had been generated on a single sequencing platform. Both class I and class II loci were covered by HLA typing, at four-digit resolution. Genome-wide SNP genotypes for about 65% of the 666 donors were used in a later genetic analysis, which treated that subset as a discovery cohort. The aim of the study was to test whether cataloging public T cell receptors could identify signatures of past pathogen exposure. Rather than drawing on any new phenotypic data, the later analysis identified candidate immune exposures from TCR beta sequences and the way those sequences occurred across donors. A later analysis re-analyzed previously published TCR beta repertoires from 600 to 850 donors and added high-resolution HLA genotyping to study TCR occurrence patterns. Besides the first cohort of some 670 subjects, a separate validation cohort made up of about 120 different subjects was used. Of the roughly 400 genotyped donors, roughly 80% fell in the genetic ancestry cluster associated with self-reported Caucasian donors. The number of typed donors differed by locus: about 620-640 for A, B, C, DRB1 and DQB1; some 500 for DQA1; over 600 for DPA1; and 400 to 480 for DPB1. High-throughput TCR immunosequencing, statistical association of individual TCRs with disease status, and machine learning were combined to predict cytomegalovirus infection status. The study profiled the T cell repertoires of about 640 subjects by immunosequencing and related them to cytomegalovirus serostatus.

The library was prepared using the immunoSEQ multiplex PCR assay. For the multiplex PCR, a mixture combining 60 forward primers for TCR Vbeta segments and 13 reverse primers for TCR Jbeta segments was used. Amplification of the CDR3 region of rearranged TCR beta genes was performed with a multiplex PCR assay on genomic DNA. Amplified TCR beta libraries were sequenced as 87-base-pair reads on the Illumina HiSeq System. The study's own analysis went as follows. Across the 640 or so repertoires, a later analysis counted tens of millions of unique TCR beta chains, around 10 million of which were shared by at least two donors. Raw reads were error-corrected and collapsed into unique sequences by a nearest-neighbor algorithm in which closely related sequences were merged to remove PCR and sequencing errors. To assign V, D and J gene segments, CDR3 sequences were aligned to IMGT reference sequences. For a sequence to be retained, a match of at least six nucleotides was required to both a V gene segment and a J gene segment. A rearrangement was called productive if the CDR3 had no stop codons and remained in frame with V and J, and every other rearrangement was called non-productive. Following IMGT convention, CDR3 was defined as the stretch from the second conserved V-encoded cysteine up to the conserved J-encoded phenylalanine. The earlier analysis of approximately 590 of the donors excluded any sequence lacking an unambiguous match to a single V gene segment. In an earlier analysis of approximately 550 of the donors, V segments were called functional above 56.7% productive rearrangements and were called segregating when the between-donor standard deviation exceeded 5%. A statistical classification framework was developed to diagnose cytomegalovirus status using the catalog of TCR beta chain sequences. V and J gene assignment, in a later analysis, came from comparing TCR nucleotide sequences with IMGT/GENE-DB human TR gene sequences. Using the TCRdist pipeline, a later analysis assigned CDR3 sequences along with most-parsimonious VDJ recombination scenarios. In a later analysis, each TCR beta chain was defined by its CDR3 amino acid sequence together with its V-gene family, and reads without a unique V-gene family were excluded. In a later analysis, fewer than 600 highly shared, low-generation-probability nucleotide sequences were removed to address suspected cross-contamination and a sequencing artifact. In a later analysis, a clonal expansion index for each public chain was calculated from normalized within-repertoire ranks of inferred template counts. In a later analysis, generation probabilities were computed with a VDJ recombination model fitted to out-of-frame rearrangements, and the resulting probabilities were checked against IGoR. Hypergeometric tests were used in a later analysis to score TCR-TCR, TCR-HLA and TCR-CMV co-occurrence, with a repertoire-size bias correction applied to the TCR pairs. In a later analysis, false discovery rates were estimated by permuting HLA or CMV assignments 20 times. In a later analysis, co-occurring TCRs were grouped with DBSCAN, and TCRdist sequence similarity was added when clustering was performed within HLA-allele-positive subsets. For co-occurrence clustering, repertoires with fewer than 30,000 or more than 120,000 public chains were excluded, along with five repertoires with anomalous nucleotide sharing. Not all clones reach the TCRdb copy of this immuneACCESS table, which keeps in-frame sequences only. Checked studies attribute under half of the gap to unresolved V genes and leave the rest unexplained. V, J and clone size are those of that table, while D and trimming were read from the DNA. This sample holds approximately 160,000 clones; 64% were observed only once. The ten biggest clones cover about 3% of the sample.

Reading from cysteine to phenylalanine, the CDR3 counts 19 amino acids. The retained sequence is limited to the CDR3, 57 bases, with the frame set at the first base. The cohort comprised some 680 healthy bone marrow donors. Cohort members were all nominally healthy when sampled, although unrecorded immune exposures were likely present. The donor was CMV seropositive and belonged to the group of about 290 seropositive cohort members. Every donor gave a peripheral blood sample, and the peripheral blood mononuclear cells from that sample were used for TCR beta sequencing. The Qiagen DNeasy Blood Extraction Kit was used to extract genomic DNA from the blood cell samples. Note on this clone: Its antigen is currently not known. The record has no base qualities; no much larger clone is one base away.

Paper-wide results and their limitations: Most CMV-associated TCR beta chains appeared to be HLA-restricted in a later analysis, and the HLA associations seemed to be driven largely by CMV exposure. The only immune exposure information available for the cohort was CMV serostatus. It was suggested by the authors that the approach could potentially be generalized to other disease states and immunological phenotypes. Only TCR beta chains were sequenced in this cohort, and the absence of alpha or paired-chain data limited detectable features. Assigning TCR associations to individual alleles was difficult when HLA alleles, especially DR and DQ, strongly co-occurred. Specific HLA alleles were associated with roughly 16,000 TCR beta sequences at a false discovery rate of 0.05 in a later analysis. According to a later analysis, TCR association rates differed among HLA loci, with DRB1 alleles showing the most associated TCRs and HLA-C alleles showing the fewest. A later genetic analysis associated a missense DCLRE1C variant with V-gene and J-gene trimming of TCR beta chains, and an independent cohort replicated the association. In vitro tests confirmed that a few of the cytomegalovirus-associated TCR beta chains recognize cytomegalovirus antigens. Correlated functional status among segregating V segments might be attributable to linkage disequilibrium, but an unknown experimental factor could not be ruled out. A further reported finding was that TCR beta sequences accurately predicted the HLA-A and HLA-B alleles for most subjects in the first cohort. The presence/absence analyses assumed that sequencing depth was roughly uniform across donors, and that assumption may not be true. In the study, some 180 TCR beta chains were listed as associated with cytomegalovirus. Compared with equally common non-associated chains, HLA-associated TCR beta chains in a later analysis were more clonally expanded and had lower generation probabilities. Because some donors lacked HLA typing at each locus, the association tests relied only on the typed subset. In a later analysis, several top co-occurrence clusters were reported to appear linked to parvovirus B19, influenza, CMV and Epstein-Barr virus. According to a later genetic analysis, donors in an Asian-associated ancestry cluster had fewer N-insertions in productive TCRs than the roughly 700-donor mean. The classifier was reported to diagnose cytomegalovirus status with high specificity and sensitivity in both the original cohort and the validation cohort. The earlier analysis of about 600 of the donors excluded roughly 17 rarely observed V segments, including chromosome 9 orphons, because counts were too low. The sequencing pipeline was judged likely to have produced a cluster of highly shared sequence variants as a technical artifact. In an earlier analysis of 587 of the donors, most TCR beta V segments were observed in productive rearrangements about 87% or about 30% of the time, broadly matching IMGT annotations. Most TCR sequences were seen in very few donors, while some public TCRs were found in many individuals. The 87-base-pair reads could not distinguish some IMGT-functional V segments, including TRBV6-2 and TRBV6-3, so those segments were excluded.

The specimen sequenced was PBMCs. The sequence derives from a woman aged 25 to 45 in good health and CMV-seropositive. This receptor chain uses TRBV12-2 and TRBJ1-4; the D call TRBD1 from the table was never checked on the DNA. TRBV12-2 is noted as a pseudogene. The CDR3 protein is CASRLATRPDRGKNEKLFF. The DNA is TGTGCAAGTCGCTTAGCAACCCGTCCAGACAGGGGGAAGAATGAAAAACTGTTTTTT.